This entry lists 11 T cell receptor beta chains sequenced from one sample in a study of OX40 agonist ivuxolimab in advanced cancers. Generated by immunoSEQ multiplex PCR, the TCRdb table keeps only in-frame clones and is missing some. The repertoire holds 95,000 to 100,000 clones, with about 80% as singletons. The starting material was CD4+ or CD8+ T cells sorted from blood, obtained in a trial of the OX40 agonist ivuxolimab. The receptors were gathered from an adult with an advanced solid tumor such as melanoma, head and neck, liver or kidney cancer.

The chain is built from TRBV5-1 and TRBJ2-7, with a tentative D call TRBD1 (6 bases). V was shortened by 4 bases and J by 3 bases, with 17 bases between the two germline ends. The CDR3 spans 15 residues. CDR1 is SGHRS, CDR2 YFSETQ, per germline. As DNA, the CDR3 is TGCGCCAGCAGCGACTTGGACAGTAACAGCTACGAGCAGTACTTC. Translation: CASSDLDSNSYEQYF.

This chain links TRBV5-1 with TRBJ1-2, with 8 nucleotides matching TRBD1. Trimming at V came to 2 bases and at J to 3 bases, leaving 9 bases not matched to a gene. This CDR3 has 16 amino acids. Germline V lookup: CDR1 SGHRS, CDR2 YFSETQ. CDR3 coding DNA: TGCGCCAGCAGCTTCGGCGCCAGGGGGCAGGACTATGGCTACACCTTC. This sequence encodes CASSFGARGQDYGYTF.

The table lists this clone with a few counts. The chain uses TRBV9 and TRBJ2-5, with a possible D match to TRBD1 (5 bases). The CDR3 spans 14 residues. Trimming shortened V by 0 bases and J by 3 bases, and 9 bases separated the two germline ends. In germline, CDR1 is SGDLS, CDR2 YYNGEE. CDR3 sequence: CASSVDIREETQYF. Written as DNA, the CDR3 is TGTGCCAGCAGCGTAGATATCAGGGAAGAGACCCAGTACTTC.

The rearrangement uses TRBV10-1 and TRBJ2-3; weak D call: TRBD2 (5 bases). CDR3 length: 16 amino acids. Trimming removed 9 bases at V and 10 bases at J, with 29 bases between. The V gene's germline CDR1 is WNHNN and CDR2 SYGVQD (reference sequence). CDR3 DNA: TGCGCCAGGAGACCTAAGGTCCCCTCGAAGCGGACGGCGCAGTATTTT. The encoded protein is CARRPKVPSKRTAQYF.

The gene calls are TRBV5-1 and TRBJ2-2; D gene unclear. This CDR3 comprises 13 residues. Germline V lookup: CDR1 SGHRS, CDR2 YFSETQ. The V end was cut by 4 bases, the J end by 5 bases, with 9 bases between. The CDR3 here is CASSLQRTGELFF. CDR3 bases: TGCGCCAGCAGCCTCCAGAGGACCGGGGAGCTGTTTTTT.

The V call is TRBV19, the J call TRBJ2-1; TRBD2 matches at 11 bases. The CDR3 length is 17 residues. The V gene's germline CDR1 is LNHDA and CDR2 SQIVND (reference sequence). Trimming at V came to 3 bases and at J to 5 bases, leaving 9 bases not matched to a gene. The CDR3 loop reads CASSIDPGLAADNEQFF. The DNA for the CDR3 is TGTGCCAGTAGTATCGACCCGGGACTAGCGGCTGACAATGAGCAGTTCTTC.

Here the CDR3 DNA reads TGTGCCAGCAGCTTGGTGGGTGAGGGATGGGGCTACACCTTC. Protein sequence: CASSLVGEGWGYTF. The genes are TRBV5-6 and TRBJ1-2; D is undetermined. The germline gives CDR1 SGHDT, CDR2 YYEEEE. V was pared by 0 bases and J by 8 bases, with 14 bases between. CDR3 length: 14 amino acids.

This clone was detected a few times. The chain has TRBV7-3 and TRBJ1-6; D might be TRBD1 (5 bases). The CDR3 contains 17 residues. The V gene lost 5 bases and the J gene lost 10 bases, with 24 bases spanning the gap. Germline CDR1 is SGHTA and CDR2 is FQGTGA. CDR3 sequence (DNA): TGTGCCAGCAGCCTTCCTGGGGGATCGAGAGTTGAATCACCCCTCCACTTT. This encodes CASSLPGGSRVESPLHF. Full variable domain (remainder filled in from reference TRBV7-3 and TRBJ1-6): GAGVSQTPSNKVTEKGKYVELRCDPISGHTALYWYRQSLGQGPEFLIYFQGTGAADDSGLPNDRFFAVRPEGSVSTLKIQRTERGDSAVYLCASSLPGGSRVESPLHFGNGTRLTVT.

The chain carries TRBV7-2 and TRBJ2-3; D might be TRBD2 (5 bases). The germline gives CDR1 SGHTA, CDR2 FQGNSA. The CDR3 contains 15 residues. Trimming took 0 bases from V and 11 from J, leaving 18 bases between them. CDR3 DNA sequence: TGTGCCAGCAGCTTAGCACACCGGACTTCCGGGGTGCAGTATTTT. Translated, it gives CASSLAHRTSGVQYF.

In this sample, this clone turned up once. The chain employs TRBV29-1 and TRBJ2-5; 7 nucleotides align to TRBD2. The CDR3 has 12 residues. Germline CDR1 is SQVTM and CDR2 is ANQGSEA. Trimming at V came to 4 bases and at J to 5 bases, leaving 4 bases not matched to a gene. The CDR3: CSVGNGGETQYF. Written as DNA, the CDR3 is TGCAGCGTTGGAAACGGGGGGGAGACCCAGTACTTC.

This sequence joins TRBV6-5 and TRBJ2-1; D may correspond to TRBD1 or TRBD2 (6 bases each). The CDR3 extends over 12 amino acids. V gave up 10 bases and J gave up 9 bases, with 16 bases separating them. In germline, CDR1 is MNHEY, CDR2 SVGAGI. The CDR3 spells CATREAGAEQFF. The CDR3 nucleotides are TGTGCCACCAGGGAGGCAGGGGCTGAGCAGTTCTTC.